The 14 T cell receptor beta chains below were found in one sample sequenced in a study of control samples from healthy donors and cancer patients. Some clones are missing from TCRdb's copy, which holds only in-frame ones; the method was immunoSEQ multiplex PCR. In the table there are more than 65,000 clones, around 80% of which are singletons. What was sequenced was blood. All receptors derive from a man between 60 and 75 years old in good health.

The chain employs TRBV5-6 and TRBJ1-2; D gene unclear. Germline-derived CDR1 and CDR2 are SGHDT and YYEEEE. CDR3 length: 14 amino acids. Trimming shortened V by 0 bases and J by 1 base, and 7 bases separated the two germline ends. CDR3 loop: CASSLGGNNYGYTF. The DNA for the CDR3 is TGTGCCAGCAGCTTGGGAGGGAATAACTATGGCTACACCTTC.

The CDR3 sequence is CASSKRQLGNTIYF. In DNA form, the CDR3 reads TGTGCCAGCAGTAAAAGACAGCTAGGAAACACCATATATTTT. The gene calls are TRBV6-5 and TRBJ1-3; D possibly corresponds to TRBD1 (5 bases). This CDR3 has 14 amino acids. The ends were cut back, 5 bases at V and 4 bases at J, with 12 bases in the middle. The germline V gene has CDR1 MNHEY and CDR2 SVGAGI.

This clone has more than one count but fewer than ten. The chain couples TRBV7-2 to TRBJ2-3; 9 positions agree with TRBD2. J lost 5 bases, V lost 1 base, and 7 bases had no gene match. CDR1 is SGHTA and CDR2 is FQGNSA in the germline V gene. CDR3 length: 16 residues. The CDR3 loop reads CASSLGWAGGGDTQYF. The CDR3 DNA is TGTGCCAGCAGCTTAGGCTGGGCGGGAGGGGGAGATACGCAGTATTTT.

The chain recombines TRBV7-2 with TRBJ2-1, with TRBD2 matching over 13 bases. The CDR3 consists of 17 residues. The V gene end was trimmed by 1 base and the J gene end by 11 bases; junction bases not matched to a gene: 11. CDR1 is SGHTA, CDR2 FQGNSA, per germline. CDR3 residues: CASSLVGSTSGRVQQFF. The CDR3 DNA reads TGTGCCAGCAGCTTAGTAGGGTCAACTAGCGGGAGGGTCCAGCAGTTCTTC.

This chain joins TRBV12-5 and TRBJ1-1, with D uncertain. The germline V gene encodes CDR1 LGHNT and CDR2 FRNRAP. V was shortened by 3 bases and J by 3 bases, with 8 bases between the two germline ends. The CDR3 is 13 amino acids. CDR3 in amino acids: CASGLGKDTEAFF. The CDR3 DNA reads TGTGCTAGTGGTTTAGGGAAGGACACTGAAGCTTTCTTT. The full variable domain, with the rest looked up from reference TRBV12-5 and TRBJ1-1, is DARVTQTPRHKVTEMGQEVTMRCQPILGHNTVFWYRQTMMQGLELLAYFRNRAPLDDSGMPKDRFSAEMPDATLATLKIQPSEPRDSAVYFCASGLGKDTEAFFGQGTRLTVV.

V usage is TRBV18 and J usage is TRBJ1-5; a possible D gene is TRBD1 (5 bases). The CDR3 contains 13 residues. V dropped 5 bases and J dropped 4 bases, with 9 bases sitting between them. Germline lookup yields CDR1 KGHSH and CDR2 LQKENI. The DNA for the CDR3 is TGTGCCAGCTCATTGCAGGGAAATCAGCCCCAGCATTTT. This encodes CASSLQGNQPQHF.

CDR3 sequence: CASSLVVGGKDTQYF. The CDR3 region has the DNA TGTGCCAGCAGCTTAGTAGTGGGAGGGAAAGATACGCAGTATTTT. J is TRBJ2-3 and V is TRBV7-9; 7 bases line up with TRBD2. Germline V lookup: CDR1 SEHNR, CDR2 FQNEAQ (reference sequence). J lost 5 bases, V lost 1 base, and 6 bases had no gene match. This CDR3 spans 15 amino acids. Looking up the rest from reference TRBV7-9 and TRBJ2-3 gives the full variable domain: DTGVSQNPRHKITKRGQNVTFRCDPISEHNRLYWYRQTLGQGPEFLTYFQNEAQLEKSRLLSDRFSAERPKGSFSTLEIQRTEQGDSAMYLCASSLVVGGKDTQYFGPGTRLTVL.

The rearrangement joins TRBV12-3 or TRBV12-4 to TRBJ1-2; no reliable D call. V gave up 1 base and J gave up 3 bases, with 6 bases separating them. The CDR3 covers 13 residues. The CDR3 DNA sequence: TGTGCCAGCAGTTTAGATGGGTACTATGGCTACACCTTC. Translating it yields CASSLDGYYGYTF.

V is TRBV7-2 and J is TRBJ1-5; D gene ambiguous. Trimming left V 5 bases short and J 14 bases short, with 22 bases between. Germline V gene lookup returns CDR1 SGHTA and CDR2 FQGNSA. The CDR3 sequence is 14 residues long. CDR3 amino acids: CASSPEVVSDRKHF. The CDR3, as DNA: TGTGCCAGCAGCCCCGAGGTGGTATCAGATCGGAAGCATTTT.

The count of this clone is one. The rearrangement uses TRBV27 and TRBJ2-1; D is tentatively TRBD1 or TRBD2 (5 bases each). Trimming removed 5 bases at V and 4 bases at J, with 12 bases between. The CDR3 totals 14 residues. Germline CDR1 is MNHEY and CDR2 is SMNVEV (reference sequence). CDR3 coding DNA: TGTGCCAGCAGTCCCTCGGGACCTTACAATGAGCAGTTCTTC. This codes for CASSPSGPYNEQFF.

The chain employs TRBV5-1 and TRBJ2-1; 10 bases fit TRBD2. V was pared by 3 bases and J by 3 bases, with 9 bases of the junction left unmatched. CDR3 length equals 17 residues. Germline loops: CDR1 SGHRS, CDR2 YFSETQ. The CDR3 nucleotides read TGCGCCAGCAGCTCGTCTAGCGGGAGAAGGGTCTACAATGAGCAGTTCTTC. It encodes CASSSSSGRRVYNEQFF. The full variable domain, completed using reference TRBV5-1 and TRBJ2-1, is KAGVTQTPRYLIKTRGQQVTLSCSPISGHRSVSWYQQTPGQGLQFLFEYFSETQRNKGNFPGRFSGRQFSNSRSEMNVSTLELGDSALYLCASSSSSGRRVYNEQFFGPGTRLTVL.

The chain employs TRBV19 and TRBJ2-2; 13 nucleotides match TRBD2. Trimming cost V 1 base and J 4 bases; bases outside gene matches: 12. CDR1 is LNHDA, CDR2 SQIVND, per germline (reference sequence). The CDR3 extends over 20 amino acids. CDR3 sequence (DNA): TGTGCCAGTAGTATAGGGACCCCGGGACTAGCGGGATCCCTCACCGGGGAGCTGTTTTTT. Translation gives CASSIGTPGLAGSLTGELFF.

The chain links TRBV7-2 to TRBJ1-5; no clear D gene. Per the germline V gene, CDR1 is SGHTA and CDR2 is FQGNSA. This CDR3 is built from 15 residues. Trimming removed 5 bases at V and 8 bases at J, with 19 bases between. The CDR3 protein is CASSATQSEREPQHF. CDR3 bases: TGTGCCAGCAGCGCAACCCAATCGGAGAGGGAGCCCCAGCATTTT.

The J gene is TRBJ1-6, the V gene TRBV19; 10 bases agree with TRBD1. The V gene end was trimmed by 5 bases and the J gene end by 7 bases; junction bases not matched to a gene: 11. The CDR3 is 17 residues long. Germline lookup yields CDR1 LNHDA and CDR2 SQIVND (reference sequence). CDR3 residues: CASSGRDRGILNSPLHF. CDR3 DNA sequence: TGTGCCAGTAGTGGCCGGGACAGGGGTATATTGAATTCACCCCTCCACTTT.